The next 30 T cell receptor beta chains were all read from a single sample in a study of cytomegalovirus exposure and HLA in healthy donors. PCR primers comprised 60 Vbeta and 13 Jbeta primers. Method: immunoSEQ multiplex PCR; TCRdb's copy keeps in-frame clones and lacks some. Here the sample spans some 120,000 clones, under 90% being singletons. The specimen was PBMCs. Receptor source: a woman aged 30 to 39 in good health and CMV-seronegative.

This clone was seen once. The CDR3 protein is CASSEAGTSGRGEDTQYF. The CDR3 DNA is TGTGCCAGCAGTGAAGCGGGGACTAGCGGGAGGGGGGAGGATACGCAGTATTTT. The rearrangement links TRBV6-1 to TRBJ2-3; 16 positions match TRBD2. J gave up 6 bases and V 0 bases, and 6 bases lay outside the gene matches. The germline gives CDR1 MNHNS, CDR2 SASEGT. The CDR3 loop spans 18 amino acids.

The table lists this clone with a count of one. The genes are TRBV5-4 and TRBJ1-2; D might be TRBD1 (5 bases). Germline V gene lookup returns CDR1 SGHNT and CDR2 YYREEE (reference sequence). Trimming pared 4 bases from V and 6 bases from J, leaving 13 bases between. This CDR3 region has 13 residues. The CDR3: CASSTTSGNGYTF. DNA of the CDR3: TGTGCCAGCAGCACGACATCAGGGAATGGCTACACCTTC. Based on the CDR3 plus reference TRBV5-4 and TRBJ1-2, the full variable domain is ETGVTQSPTHLIKTRGQQVTLRCSSQSGHNTVSWYQQALGQGPQFIFQYYREEENGRGNFPPRFSGLQFPNYSSELNVNALELDDSALYLCASSTTSGNGYTFGSGTRLTVV.

The V gene is TRBV7-2, the J gene TRBJ2-1; TRBD2 aligns across 9 bases. CDR1 and CDR2 (germline): SGHTA, FQGNSA. V gave up 6 bases and J gave up 0 bases; unmatched junction bases: 6. The CDR3 contains 16 residues. The DNA of the CDR3 is TGTGCCAGCAGTCACCTTAGCGGGAGCTCCTACAATGAGCAGTTCTTC. Encoded protein: CASSHLSGSSYNEQFF.

The chain joins TRBV19 to TRBJ2-4; 7 bases map to TRBD1. The CDR3 is 15 amino acids. Per the germline V gene, CDR1 is LNHDA and CDR2 is SQIVND (reference sequence). V dropped 3 bases and J dropped 8; count of bases not matched to a gene: 10. The CDR3 sequence: CASSIGLGGPDIQYF. The CDR3 DNA reads as TGTGCCAGTAGTATTGGTCTAGGGGGCCCGGACATTCAGTACTTC. The variable domain in full, completed from reference TRBV19 and TRBJ2-4, reads DGGITQSPKYLFRKEGQNVTLSCEQNLNHDAMYWYRQDPGQGLRLIYYSQIVNDFQKGDIAEGYSVSREKKESFPLTVTSAQKNPTAFYLCASSIGLGGPDIQYFGAGTRLSVL.

The rearrangement joins TRBV25-1 to TRBJ2-7; a weak D match, TRBD2 (6 bases). CDR1 and CDR2 (germline): MGHDK, SYGVNS. The CDR3 is made up of 14 amino acids. V lost 6 bases to trimming and J lost 2 bases, with 14 bases between them. The CDR3 bases are TGTGCCAGCAGCACTGGCGGAGGGGCCTACGAGCAGTACTTC. Translated, it gives CASSTGGGAYEQYF.

The chain has TRBV28 and TRBJ2-5, with 8 positions matching TRBD2. Germline CDR1 reads MDHEN; CDR2 reads SYDVKM. This CDR3 has 13 residues. The J segment lost 1 base and the V segment lost 5 bases, leaving 0 bases of the junction unmatched. CDR3 loop: CASSTSGQETQYF. As DNA, the CDR3 is TGTGCCAGCAGTACTAGCGGCCAAGAGACCCAGTACTTC.

The V call is TRBV28, the J call TRBJ2-7, with 9 bases matching TRBD2. Germline loops: CDR1 MDHEN, CDR2 SYDVKM. V trimming: 6 bases; J trimming: 3 bases; junction bases outside the gene matches: 12. The CDR3 runs 16 residues. DNA for the CDR3: TGTGCCAGCAGCGAACCGGGACTAGCCTCACTCTACGAGCAGTACTTC. Translation: CASSEPGLASLYEQYF. The full variable domain, completed using reference TRBV28 and TRBJ2-7, is DVKVTQSSRYLVKRTGEKVFLECVQDMDHENMFWYRQDPGLGLRLIYFSYDVKMKEKGDIPEGYSVSREKKERFSLILESASTNQTSMYLCASSEPGLASLYEQYFGPGTRLTVT.

The V call is TRBV18, the J call TRBJ2-3; 11 bases fit TRBD2. This CDR3 region has 20 residues. V gave up 4 bases and J gave up 2 bases; unmatched junction bases: 17. The germline CDR1 and CDR2 sequences are KGHSH and LQKENI. The CDR3 nucleotides are TGTGCCAGCTCACGAGGTACTATAGCGGGAGGGCCAAGCCCCACAGATACGCAGTATTTT. As protein: CASSRGTIAGGPSPTDTQYF.

The J gene is TRBJ2-5, the V gene TRBV7-6; perhaps TRBD1 as D (5 bases). This CDR3 region has 13 residues. CDR1 and CDR2 (germline): SGHVS, FNYEAQ. Trimming left V 0 bases short and J 4 bases short, with 6 bases between. The CDR3 loop reads CASSLADTETQYF. The CDR3 DNA follows: TGTGCCAGCAGCTTAGCGGACACAGAGACCCAGTACTTC. The complete variable domain, with remaining parts taken from reference TRBV7-6 and TRBJ2-5, reads GAGVSQSPRYKVTKRGQDVALRCDPISGHVSLYWYRQALGQGPEFLTYFNYEAQQDKSGLPNDRFSAERPEGSISTLTIQRTEQRDSAMYRCASSLADTETQYFGPGTRLLVL.

Many counts were recorded for this clone. The rearrangement joins TRBV28 to TRBJ1-1, with D maybe TRBD1 (6 bases). CDR3 length: 12 amino acids. The germline CDR1 and CDR2 sequences are MDHEN and SYDVKM. V dropped 2 bases and J dropped 11 bases, with 12 bases sitting between them. The CDR3 nucleotides are TGTGCCAGCAGTTTAGGGGGGCGGGAGGCTTTCTTT. It translates to CASSLGGREAFF.

This sequence joins TRBV27 and TRBJ2-7, with D perhaps TRBD1 (6 bases). Trimming stripped 2 bases from V and 3 bases from J, with 11 bases between. Germline V gene sequence: CDR1 MNHEY, CDR2 SMNVEV (reference sequence). The CDR3 spans 14 residues. CDR3 protein: CASSLRTEGYEQYF. The CDR3 bases are TGTGCCAGCAGTTTACGGACAGAAGGCTACGAGCAGTACTTC.

The chain combines TRBV29-1 with TRBJ2-3; TRBD1 matches at 9 bases. Unmatched junction bases numbered 5, after V lost 7 bases and J lost 0 bases. From germline, CDR1 is SQVTM and CDR2 ANQGSEA. The CDR3 length is 14 residues. CDR3 DNA: TGCAGCGCTGGGGACAGGGCAAGCACAGATACGCAGTATTTT. Encoded protein: CSAGDRASTDTQYF.

A word on this clone: One junction end disagrees with the germline gene, perhaps due to a read error. This rearrangement joins TRBV7-9 to TRBJ2-7; D unclear. The CDR3 consists of 14 residues. Germline lookup yields CDR1 SEHNR and CDR2 FQNEAQ (reference sequence). The chain's CDR3 is CSSSLDRHLYEQYF. CDR3 nucleotides: TGTTCCAGCAGCTTAGATAGACACCTCTACGAGCAGTACTTC.

V usage is TRBV30 and J usage is TRBJ1-2; D is perhaps TRBD1 (5 bases). The CDR3 is made up of 11 amino acids. Trimming removed 2 bases at V and 5 bases at J, with 6 bases between. From germline, CDR1 is GTSNPN and CDR2 SVGIG (reference sequence). The CDR3 sequence: CAWSTGYGYTF. The CDR3 DNA is TGTGCCTGGAGTACAGGTTATGGCTACACCTTC.

As DNA, the CDR3 is TGCGCCAGCAGCTTGGACAGGGGAAACTATGGCTACACCTTC. Amino acids: CASSLDRGNYGYTF. The chain combines TRBV5-1 with TRBJ1-2; 7 bases fit TRBD1. V was pared by 0 bases and J by 2 bases, with 1 base of the junction left unmatched. The CDR3 length is 14 residues. The germline V gene has CDR1 SGHRS and CDR2 YFSETQ.

This chain joins TRBV7-2 and TRBJ2-5, with 8 bases matching TRBD2. The length of the CDR3 is 15 residues. Germline assignment: CDR1 SGHTA and CDR2 FQGNSA. Germline trimming cut 3 bases from V and 1 base from J; bases unmatched to any gene: 4. CDR3 amino acids: CASSFFTSGQETQYF. In nucleotides, the CDR3 is TGTGCCAGCAGCTTCTTCACTAGCGGCCAAGAGACCCAGTACTTC.

CDR3 in amino acids: CASSPSTSSYNEQFF. Written as DNA, the CDR3 is TGTGCCAGCAGCCCCTCTACGAGCTCCTACAATGAGCAGTTCTTC. The chain is built from TRBV5-6 and TRBJ2-1; D gene uncertain. The CDR3 consists of 15 residues. The V and J ends lost 4 bases and 0 bases respectively, with 11 bases between them. CDR1 is SGHDT, CDR2 YYEEEE, per germline.

The chain uses TRBV5-1 and TRBJ2-5, with D maybe TRBD1 (6 bases). This CDR3 spans 15 amino acids. V lost 1 base and J lost 5, with 15 bases in between. Germline values: CDR1 SGHRS, CDR2 YFSETQ. The CDR3 sequence: CASSLYTGRLETQYF. Written as DNA, the CDR3 is TGCGCCAGCAGCTTGTATACAGGGCGTTTGGAGACCCAGTACTTC.

In this sample, this clone turned up a few times. The chain recombines TRBV5-4 with TRBJ2-1, with 9 nucleotides matching TRBD1. The CDR3 spans 14 residues. The trim removed 4 bases at V and 7 bases at J, leaving 6 bases unmatched. Germline V CDR1 and CDR2: SGHNT, YYREEE (reference sequence). The CDR3 loop reads CASSLQGARNEQFF. In nucleotides, the CDR3 is TGTGCCAGCAGCCTACAGGGGGCGAGGAATGAGCAGTTCTTC.

This clone was detected once. This chain uses TRBV27 with TRBJ2-4, with TRBD2 identical over 10 bases. Germline loops: CDR1 MNHEY, CDR2 SMNVEV (reference sequence). The junction had 15 bases not matched to a gene; V was cut back by 5 bases and J by 2 bases. CDR3 length equals 19 residues. The CDR3 region is CASSPRLASGGNTKNIQYF. CDR3 in DNA: TGTGCCAGCAGTCCTAGGTTGGCTAGCGGGGGAAATACCAAAAACATTCAGTACTTC.

The chain carries TRBV27 and TRBJ2-7, with D possibly being TRBD2 (5 bases). V gave up 4 bases and J gave up 3 bases, with 13 bases separating them. This CDR3 contains 14 residues. Germline assignment: CDR1 MNHEY and CDR2 SMNVEV (reference sequence). Written as DNA, the CDR3 is TGTGCCAGCAGTTCCCTCGGGGTTCACTACGAGCAGTACTTC. It encodes CASSSLGVHYEQYF.

The V and J genes are TRBV10-3 and TRBJ2-7; TRBD1 aligns across 11 bases. CDR1 is ENHRY and CDR2 is SYGVKD in the germline V gene. With 5 bases clipped from V and 6 bases from J, the junction kept 6 bases outside the gene matches. The CDR3 has 14 amino acids. CDR3 nucleotide sequence: TGTGCCATCAGTCCTGGGACAGGGGGTGTCGAGCAGTACTTC. Its protein product is CAISPGTGGVEQYF.

The chain has TRBV19 and TRBJ1-1, with 7 bases matching TRBD1. Losses at the gene ends were 5 bases for V and 8 bases for J; bases not matched to a gene: 5. The CDR3 has 12 amino acids. From germline, CDR1 is LNHDA and CDR2 SQIVND (reference sequence). The CDR3 DNA reads TGTGCCAGTAGTCCGACAGGGACCGAAGCTTTCTTT. The encoded protein is CASSPTGTEAFF.

The genes are TRBV28 and TRBJ1-5; no clear D. V was clipped by 7 bases and J by 2 bases, with 18 bases between them. Per germline, CDR1 MDHEN and CDR2 SYDVKM. CDR3 length: 16 residues. The CDR3 spells CASIAGESERNQPQHF. CDR3 sequence (DNA): TGTGCCAGCATAGCGGGTGAGTCCGAGCGCAATCAGCCCCAGCATTTT.

J is TRBJ2-7 and V is TRBV10-3; D remains ambiguous. The CDR3 loop spans 16 amino acids. V was clipped by 4 bases and J by 6 bases, with 22 bases between them. Per germline, CDR1 ENHRY and CDR2 SYGVKD. CDR3 amino acids: CAISGPSGSTSPEQYF. In nucleotides, the CDR3 is TGTGCCATCAGTGGTCCCTCCGGGTCCACCTCTCCCGAGCAGTACTTC.

The chain employs TRBV6-5 and TRBJ2-1, with a possible D match to TRBD2 (6 bases). The V gene's germline CDR1 is MNHEY and CDR2 SVGAGI. The CDR3 contains 14 residues. V shed 6 bases and J shed 5 bases, with 14 bases lying between them. CDR3 in DNA: TGTGCCAGCAGGCCGGGGGACTCAAACAATGAGCAGTTCTTC. This translates into CASRPGDSNNEQFF.

The gene calls are TRBV7-8 and TRBJ2-3, with 11 bases aligning to TRBD2. Trimming removed 6 bases from V and 5 bases from J; junction bases left unmatched: 10. This CDR3 spans 16 amino acids. Germline lookup yields CDR1 SGHVS and CDR2 FQNEAQ. CDR3 DNA sequence: TGTGCCAGCAGTCCTCGCCTAGCGGGAGGAGGAGATACGCAGTATTTT. The encoded protein is CASSPRLAGGGDTQYF.

Points on this clone: The germline gene is not matched at one end of the junction; a read error may be the cause. The rearrangement links TRBV7-9 to TRBJ2-3, with 7 bases identical to TRBD2. In germline, CDR1 is SEHNR, CDR2 FQNEAQ (reference sequence). The CDR3 is 16 amino acids. The CDR3 DNA sequence: TGTTCCAGCACCCCCTCGAGCGGGGTCTTCACAGATACGCAGTATTTT. This gives the protein CSSTPSSGVFTDTQYF.

V usage is TRBV14 and J usage is TRBJ2-5; 8 nucleotides align to TRBD2. There are 19 residues in the CDR3. V dropped 4 bases and J dropped 4; count of bases not matched to a gene: 20. CDR1 and CDR2 (germline): SGHDN, FVKESK. The DNA of the CDR3 is TGTGCCAGCAGCCTAAGTCGCTCTAGCGGCGGGAGGTTACGAGAGACCCAGTACTTC. Its translation is CASSLSRSSGGRLRETQYF.

The chain employs TRBV5-1 and TRBJ2-2; the D gene is possibly TRBD2 (5 bases). Germline V gives CDR1 SGHRS, CDR2 YFSETQ. There are 11 residues in the CDR3. V lost 6 bases to trimming and J lost 7 bases, with 7 bases between them. The CDR3 nucleotides read TGCGCCAGCATCGGGAACGGGGAGCTGTTTTTT. Protein: CASIGNGELFF. Filled out from reference TRBV5-1 and TRBJ2-2, the complete variable domain reads KAGVTQTPRYLIKTRGQQVTLSCSPISGHRSVSWYQQTPGQGLQFLFEYFSETQRNKGNFPGRFSGRQFSNSRSEMNVSTLELGDSALYLCASIGNGELFFGEGSRLTVL.